Following are 15 T cell receptor beta chains from one sample sequenced in a study of shared clonotypes between healthy human individuals (dated by TCRdb to 2020 to 2021). Libraries were built with the immunoSEQ multiplex PCR assay. Imported from immuneACCESS, the table was reduced by TCRdb to in-frame sequences with V and J called. These copies leave out some clones; in studies compared against another copy, an unresolved V gene accounts for under half, and the cause of the remainder is not known. This sample gives roughly 2.1 million clones in total; 93% of them show up just once. 1.5% to 2% of the sample is held by the ten biggest clonotypes. CD8 naive samples consisted of CD45RO-negative cells that were positively selected for CCR7, yielding a CD45RA+CCR7+ population without TemRA cells. Sequenced material: naive CD8+ T cells from PBMCs. In light of the paper, this sample's cell subset or site label describes: CD45RA+CCR7+. These receptors were collected from a man younger than 30 in good health. Some clones in this sample may be carry-over from other donors' samples.

The rearrangement joins TRBV19 to TRBJ1-1; a possible D gene is TRBD1 (6 bases). The CDR3 loop spans 12 amino acids. Per the germline V gene, CDR1 is LNHDA and CDR2 is SQIVND (reference sequence). Deletions cut 7 bases from V and 6 bases from J, with 12 bases between. CDR3 coding DNA: TGTGCCAGTAAAAGGGGGGGAGCTGAAGCTTTCTTT. Translating it yields CASKRGGAEAFF.

The CDR3 DNA sequence: TGTGCCAGCAGTTTTGGGGTCGGATCCTACAATGAGCAGTTCTTC. Translation: CASSFGVGSYNEQFF. The chain is built from TRBV27 and TRBJ2-1; unclear D gene. CDR1 is MNHEY, CDR2 SMNVEV, per germline (reference sequence). The CDR3 runs to 15 residues. V lost 3 bases, J lost 1 base, and 10 bases lay in between.

This sequence joins TRBV5-1 and TRBJ2-7; 8 positions match TRBD2. The CDR3 is 19 residues long. The V and J ends lost 2 bases and 4 bases, in that order; junction bases with no gene match: 20. Germline V lookup: CDR1 SGHRS, CDR2 YFSETQ. CDR3 nucleotide sequence: TGCGCCAGCAGCTTTTCCAGTCGGGAGGGTGCTAGCGGAAAATACGAGCAGTACTTC. This codes for CASSFSSREGASGKYEQYF. The full variable domain, rest sourced from reference TRBV5-1 and TRBJ2-7, is KAGVTQTPRYLIKTRGQQVTLSCSPISGHRSVSWYQQTPGQGLQFLFEYFSETQRNKGNFPGRFSGRQFSNSRSEMNVSTLELGDSALYLCASSFSSREGASGKYEQYFGPGTRLTVT.

This chain uses TRBV7-2 with TRBJ1-1, with D unresolved. CDR1 is SGHTA and CDR2 is FQGNSA in the germline V gene. V lost 1 base to trimming and J lost 3 bases, with 9 bases between them. The CDR3 extends over 14 amino acids. CDR3: CASSLGWSDTEAFF. The CDR3 DNA sequence: TGTGCCAGCAGCTTAGGCTGGTCGGACACTGAAGCTTTCTTT.

The chain employs TRBV7-9 and TRBJ1-1; TRBD1 matches 7 bases. This CDR3 is built from 13 residues. CDR1 is SEHNR and CDR2 is FQNEAQ in the germline V gene (reference sequence). Trimming at V came to 3 bases and at J to 11 bases, leaving 9 bases not matched to a gene. The CDR3, as DNA: TGTGCCAGCAGCTTCGGGGACAGCTCGGAGGCTTTCTTT. It yields the protein CASSFGDSSEAFF.

This rearrangement joins TRBV29-1 to TRBJ2-1; possibly TRBD2 for D (6 bases). Looked up from germline, CDR1 is SQVTM and CDR2 is ANQGSEA. V shed 0 bases and J shed 9 bases, with 15 bases lying between them. There are 14 residues in the CDR3. Here the CDR3 DNA reads TGCAGCGTTGAAGAGGGACTTGGGTTTGGTGAGCAGTTCTTC. As protein: CSVEEGLGFGEQFF.

Notes on this clone: This sample also contains other DNA sequences that code for the same CDR3. The rearrangement uses TRBV5-6 and TRBJ2-7, with 10 bases matching TRBD1. The CDR3 extends over 14 amino acids. With 3 bases clipped from V and 1 base from J, the junction kept 1 base outside the gene matches. Looked up from germline, CDR1 is SGHDT and CDR2 is YYEEEE. CDR3 in amino acids: CASSWGQGSYEQYF. DNA for the CDR3: TGTGCCAGCAGCTGGGGACAGGGGTCCTACGAGCAGTACTTC.

This clone was seen only once. This rearrangement joins TRBV27 to TRBJ1-1; D is unclear. The CDR3 length is 16 residues. Trimming pared 4 bases from V and 1 base from J, leaving 16 bases between. The germline gives CDR1 MNHEY, CDR2 SMNVEV (reference sequence). DNA of the CDR3: TGTGCCAGCAGTTACGCAGTGGGGTTGTGGAACACTGAAGCTTTCTTT. This encodes CASSYAVGLWNTEAFF.

The chain combines TRBV7-2 with TRBJ1-5, with a tentative D call TRBD1 (5 bases). V was pared by 1 base and J by 0 bases, with 16 bases between. CDR3 size: 18 residues. Germline V CDR1 and CDR2: SGHTA, FQGNSA. CDR3: CASSLDSVRAYSNQPQHF. The CDR3 bases are TGTGCCAGCAGCTTAGATAGTGTCAGGGCGTATAGCAATCAGCCCCAGCATTTT.

The rearrangement uses TRBV19 and TRBJ1-3, with no clear D. This CDR3 has 11 amino acids. Germline-derived CDR1 and CDR2 are LNHDA and SQIVND (reference sequence). V was pared by 11 bases and J by 1 base, with 6 bases between. The CDR3 region has the DNA TGTGCCGGATTTTCTGGAAACACCATATATTTT. It translates to CAGFSGNTIYF.

The V and J genes are TRBV28 and TRBJ2-7, with D possibly TRBD2 on 6 matching bases. The length of the CDR3 is 14 residues. Germline CDR1 and CDR2: MDHEN and SYDVKM. V dropped 5 bases and J dropped 1 base, with 12 bases sitting between them. CDR3 in amino acids: CASSKTGDSYEQYF. CDR3 coding DNA: TGTGCCAGCAGTAAAACGGGGGATTCCTACGAGCAGTACTTC.

The CDR3: CASSLFSSGTYNEQFF. As DNA, the CDR3 is TGTGCCAGCAGCTTATTCTCTAGCGGGACCTACAATGAGCAGTTCTTC. J is TRBJ2-1 and V is TRBV7-3; 9 bases map to TRBD2. The CDR3 sequence is 16 residues long. Germline V CDR1 and CDR2: SGHTA, FQGTGA. Germline trimming cut 2 bases from V and 2 bases from J; bases unmatched to any gene: 4.

The chain is built from TRBV6-5 and TRBJ2-1; the D gene is possibly TRBD2 (6 bases). CDR1 is MNHEY, CDR2 SVGAGI, per germline. This CDR3 has 14 residues. With 8 bases removed from V and 2 bases from J, the gap between germline ends came to 13 bases. Here the CDR3 DNA reads TGTGCCAGCTCCCCATCGGGGGCCTACAATGAGCAGTTCTTC. It yields the protein CASSPSGAYNEQFF.

This clone was detected once. This sequence joins TRBV5-1 and TRBJ2-1; D perhaps matches TRBD2 (5 bases). In germline, CDR1 is SGHRS, CDR2 YFSETQ. V was clipped by 4 bases and J by 3 bases, with 17 bases between them. CDR3 length equals 16 residues. In DNA, the CDR3 is TGCGCCAGCAGCCCCGGGATGGCTAGCAGCTACAATGAGCAGTTCTTC. This sequence encodes CASSPGMASSYNEQFF.

CDR3 sequence (DNA): TGTGCCAGCAGCCCCCCCCCAGGACTGGGGACAGATACGCAGTATTTT. Protein product: CASSPPPGLGTDTQYF. The rearrangement joins TRBV9 to TRBJ2-3; D is perhaps TRBD2 (5 bases). The V end lost 4 bases, the J end lost 3 bases, and 18 bases lay between the germline ends. The germline gives CDR1 SGDLS, CDR2 YYNGEE. This CDR3 contains 16 residues. The whole variable domain, filled in from reference TRBV9 and TRBJ2-3, reads DSGVTQTPKHLITATGQRVTLRCSPRSGDLSVYWYQQSLDQGLQFLIQYYNGEERAKGNILERFSAQQFPDLHSELNLSSLELGDSALYFCASSPPPGLGTDTQYFGPGTRLTVL.